The next 8 T cell receptor beta chains were all read from a single sample in a study of early T cells in non-severe SARS-CoV-2 infection. Each CDR3 protein is one row after TCRdb ran MiXCR on the 5' RACE reads. The data hold about 83,000 distinct CDR3 sequences, with roughly 15% observed a single time. Specimen: whole blood. The receptors here all came from an adult who was a healthcare worker with PCR-confirmed SARS-CoV-2 infection or an uninfected control (not recorded which).

This clonotype was seen more than once but under ten times. This chain links TRBV6-1 with TRBJ2-1, with D tentatively TRBD1 (5 bases). This CDR3 is built from 14 residues. V was clipped by 6 bases and J by 7 bases, with 16 bases between them. Germline values: CDR1 MNHNS, CDR2 SASEGT. This CDR3 reads CASRTDPTANEQFF. As DNA, the CDR3 is TGTGCCAGCAGGACAGACCCTACGGCGAATGAGCAGTTCTTC.

This clonotype was counted many times. The rearrangement uses TRBV20-1 and TRBJ2-1; 7 nucleotides match TRBD2. CDR1 is DFQATT, CDR2 SNEGSKA, per germline (reference sequence). V was pared by 1 base and J by 5 bases, with 8 bases of the junction left unmatched. The CDR3 runs to 15 residues. CDR3 DNA: TGCAGTGCTAGAGCATTGTCGGGGGGACACAATGAGCAGTTCTTC. Its translation is CSARALSGGHNEQFF.

This clonotype was observed a handful of times. This chain uses TRBV7-6 with TRBJ2-2, with TRBD2 matching 15 bases. The junction had 5 bases not matched to a gene; V was cut back by 5 bases and J by 4 bases. Germline-derived CDR1 and CDR2 are SGHVS and FNYEAQ. The CDR3 has 17 residues. Written as DNA, the CDR3 is TGTGCCAGCAGCCCCTGGACTAGCGGGGGGGGCACCGGGGAGCTGTTTTTT. Protein sequence: CASSPWTSGGGTGELFF.

The V and J genes are TRBV5-6 and TRBJ2-3; no firm D call. The germline V and J ends were trimmed by 3 bases and 4 bases, with 3 bases remaining between them. In germline, CDR1 is SGHDT, CDR2 YYEEEE. This CDR3 is built from 11 residues. CDR3 DNA: TGTGCCAGCAGCTCCCCAGATACGCAGTATTTT. Translating gives CASSSPDTQYF.

This clonotype showed up many times. The chain has TRBV12-2 and TRBJ2-7. TRBV12-2 is tagged as a pseudogene. This CDR3 region has 12 residues. Here the CDR3 DNA reads TGTGCAAGTCGCTTGGGTGCCTACGAGCAGTACTTC. It codes for CASRLGAYEQYF.

The chain has TRBV6-1 and TRBJ1-5; 7 bases are a match to TRBD1. The CDR3 covers 16 residues. Germline V lookup: CDR1 MNHNS, CDR2 SASEGT. Trimming cost V 5 bases and J 6 bases; bases outside gene matches: 13. The CDR3 sequence: CASSLFPTGYRQPQHF. Written as DNA, the CDR3 is TGTGCCAGCAGTCTTTTCCCGACAGGGTATCGTCAGCCCCAGCATTTT.

J is TRBJ1-2 and V is TRBV29-1; 8 bases are a match to TRBD1. The CDR3 contains 12 residues. From germline, CDR1 is SQVTM and CDR2 ANQGSEA. J lost 6 bases, V lost 7 bases, and 7 bases had no gene match. Written as DNA, the CDR3 is TGCAGCGGACGGACAGGGCGCCATGGCTACACCTTC. Its translation: CSGRTGRHGYTF.

The rearrangement uses TRBV7-2 and TRBJ2-3; 9 positions agree with TRBD2. Germline V gene lookup returns CDR1 SGHTA and CDR2 FQGNSA. With V trimmed by 5 bases and J by 6 bases, 9 bases remained unmatched. The CDR3 runs to 15 residues. This chain's CDR3 is CASSPRGGAGDTQYF. The CDR3 coding sequence is TGTGCCAGCAGCCCTCGCGGGGGGGCAGGTGATACGCAGTATTTT.